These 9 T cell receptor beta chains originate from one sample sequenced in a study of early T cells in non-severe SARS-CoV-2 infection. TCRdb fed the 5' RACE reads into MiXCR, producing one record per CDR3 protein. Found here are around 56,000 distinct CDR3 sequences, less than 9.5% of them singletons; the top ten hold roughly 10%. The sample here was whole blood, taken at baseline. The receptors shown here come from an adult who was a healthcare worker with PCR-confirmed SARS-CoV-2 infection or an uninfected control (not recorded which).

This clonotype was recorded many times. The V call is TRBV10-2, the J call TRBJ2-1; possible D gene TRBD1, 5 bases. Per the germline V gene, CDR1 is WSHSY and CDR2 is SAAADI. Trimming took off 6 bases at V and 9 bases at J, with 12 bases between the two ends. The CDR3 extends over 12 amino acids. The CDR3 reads CASRDNLVEQFF. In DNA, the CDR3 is TGCGCCAGCAGGGACAATTTGGTTGAGCAGTTCTTC.

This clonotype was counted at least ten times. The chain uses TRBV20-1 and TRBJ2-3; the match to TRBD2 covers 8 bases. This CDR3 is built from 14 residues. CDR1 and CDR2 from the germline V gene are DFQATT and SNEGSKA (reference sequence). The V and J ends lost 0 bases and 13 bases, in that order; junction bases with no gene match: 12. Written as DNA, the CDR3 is TGCAGTGCTAGAGATCGGGGCGGGAGGTTTGAGGAGTATTTT. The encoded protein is CSARDRGGRFEEYF.

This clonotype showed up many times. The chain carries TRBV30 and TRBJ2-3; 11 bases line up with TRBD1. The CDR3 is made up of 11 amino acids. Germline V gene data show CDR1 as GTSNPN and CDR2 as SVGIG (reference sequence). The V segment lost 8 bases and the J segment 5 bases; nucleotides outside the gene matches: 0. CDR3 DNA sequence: TGTGCCGGGACAGGGGGAGATACGCAGTATTTT. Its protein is CAGTGGDTQYF. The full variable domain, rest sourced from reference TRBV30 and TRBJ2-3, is SQTIHQWPATLVQPVGSPLSLECTVEGTSNPNLYWYRQAAGRGLQLLFYSVGIGQISSEVPQNLSASRPQDRQFILSSKKLLLSDSGFYLCAGTGGDTQYFGPGTRLTVL.

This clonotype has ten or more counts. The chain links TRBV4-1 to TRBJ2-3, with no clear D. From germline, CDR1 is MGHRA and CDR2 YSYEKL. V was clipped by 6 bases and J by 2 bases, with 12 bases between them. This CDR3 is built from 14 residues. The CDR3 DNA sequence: TGCGCCAGCAGAGACGGGCTACTCACAGATACGCAGTATTTT. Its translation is CASRDGLLTDTQYF.

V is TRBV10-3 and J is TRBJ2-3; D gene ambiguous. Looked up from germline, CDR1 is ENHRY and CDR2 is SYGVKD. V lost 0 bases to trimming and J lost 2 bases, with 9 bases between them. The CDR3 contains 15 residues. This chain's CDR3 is CAISESGRATDTQYF. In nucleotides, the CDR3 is TGTGCCATCAGTGAGTCGGGCAGAGCCACAGATACGCAGTATTTT.

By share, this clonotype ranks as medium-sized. The CDR3 sequence is CASSYSGSAGRYNEQFF. The CDR3 bases are TGTGCCAGCAGTTACTCAGGTTCAGCGGGAAGGTACAATGAGCAGTTCTTC. The chain uses TRBV6-2 or TRBV6-3 and TRBJ2-1; 7 bases line up with TRBD2. The CDR3 is 17 residues long. The V gene end was trimmed by 0 bases and the J gene end by 4 bases; junction bases not matched to a gene: 9. Germline V lookup: CDR1 MNHEY, CDR2 SVGEGT.

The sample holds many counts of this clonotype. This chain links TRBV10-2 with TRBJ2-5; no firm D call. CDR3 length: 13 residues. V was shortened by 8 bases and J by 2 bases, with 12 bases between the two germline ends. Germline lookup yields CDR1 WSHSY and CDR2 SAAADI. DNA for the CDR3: TGCGCCAGCGGTTTGGCAGAACAAGAGACCCAGTACTTC. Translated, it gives CASGLAEQETQYF.

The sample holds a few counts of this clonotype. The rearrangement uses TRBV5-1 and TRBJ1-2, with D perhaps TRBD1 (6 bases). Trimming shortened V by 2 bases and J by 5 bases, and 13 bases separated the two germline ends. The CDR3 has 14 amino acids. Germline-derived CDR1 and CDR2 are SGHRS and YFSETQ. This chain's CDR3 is CASSLPGAGYGYTF. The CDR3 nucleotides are TGCGCCAGCAGCTTACCAGGGGCTGGGTATGGCTACACCTTC. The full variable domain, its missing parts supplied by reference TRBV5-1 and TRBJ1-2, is KAGVTQTPRYLIKTRGQQVTLSCSPISGHRSVSWYQQTPGQGLQFLFEYFSETQRNKGNFPGRFSGRQFSNSRSEMNVSTLELGDSALYLCASSLPGAGYGYTFGSGTRLTVV.

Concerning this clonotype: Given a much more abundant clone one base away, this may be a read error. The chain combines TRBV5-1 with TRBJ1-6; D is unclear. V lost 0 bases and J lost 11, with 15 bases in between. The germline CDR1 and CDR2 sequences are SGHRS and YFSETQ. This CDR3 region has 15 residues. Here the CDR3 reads CASSLAGWERAPLHF. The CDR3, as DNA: TGCGCCAGCAGCTTGGCCGGCTGGGAGCGGGCACCCCTCCACTTT. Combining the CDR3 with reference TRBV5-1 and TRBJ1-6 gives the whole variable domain KAGVTQTPRYLIKTRGQQVTLSCSPISGHRSVSWYQQTPGQGLQFLFEYFSETQRNKGNFPGRFSGRQFSNSRSEMNVSTLELGDSALYLCASSLAGWERAPLHFGNGTRLTVT.